The 29 T cell receptor beta chains listed next were all sequenced from one sample in a study of shared clonotypes between healthy human individuals. Libraries were prepared by immunoSEQ multiplex PCR; TCRdb keeps only in-frame clonotypes and omits some of them. The data show 530,000 or so clones, around 79% seen once. The specimen was PBMCs. These receptors were collected from a woman aged 40 to 55 in good health. Some clones in this sample may be carry-over from other donors' samples.

J is TRBJ2-7 and V is TRBV19, with 8 positions matching TRBD2. Trimming removed 6 bases from V and 6 bases from J; junction bases left unmatched: 10. Germline lookup yields CDR1 LNHDA and CDR2 SQIVND (reference sequence). The CDR3 has 14 amino acids. DNA for the CDR3: TGTGCCAGTAGGCCCTCCCGGGGGGGGATCGAGCAGTACTTC. Encoded protein: CASRPSRGGIEQYF.

The genes are TRBV9 and TRBJ1-1; D uncertain. There are 13 residues in the CDR3. V was trimmed by 5 bases and J by 4 bases, leaving 12 bases between them. Germline values: CDR1 SGDLS, CDR2 YYNGEE. In DNA form, the CDR3 reads TGTGCCAGCAGTTTACTTGTAGGCACTGAAGCTTTCTTT. It yields the protein CASSLLVGTEAFF.

The J gene is TRBJ2-1, the V gene TRBV2; TRBD1 matches at 9 bases. This CDR3 has 14 residues. V trimming: 6 bases; J trimming: 8 bases; junction bases outside the gene matches: 8. Germline V lookup: CDR1 SNHLY, CDR2 FYNNEI. CDR3 nucleotide sequence: TGTGCCAGCAGCCGGGACAGGGATAGAGATGAGCAGTTCTTC. Protein: CASSRDRDRDEQFF.

The chain links TRBV6-5 to TRBJ2-6; no clear D. V was clipped by 5 bases and J by 4 bases, with 9 bases between them. The CDR3 contains 14 residues. Germline V gene lookup returns CDR1 MNHEY and CDR2 SVGAGI. The CDR3 nucleotides are TGTGCCAGCAGTCAGACACCCGGGGCCAACGTCCTGACTTTC. Amino acids: CASSQTPGANVLTF.

The chain combines TRBV5-1 with TRBJ2-2; the D gene is possibly TRBD1 (5 bases). CDR1 SGHRS and CDR2 YFSETQ come from the germline V gene. The CDR3 is 14 residues long. The ends were cut back, 0 bases at V and 7 bases at J, with 10 bases in the middle. CDR3 amino acids: CASSLVMGHGELFF. DNA for the CDR3: TGCGCCAGCAGCTTGGTGATGGGGCACGGGGAGCTGTTTTTT.

The count of this clone is one. The gene calls are TRBV5-1 and TRBJ2-7; TRBD2 aligns across 7 bases. In germline, CDR1 is SGHRS, CDR2 YFSETQ. The CDR3 extends over 14 amino acids. Germline trimming cut 2 bases from V and 0 bases from J; bases unmatched to any gene: 2. The CDR3 nucleotides read TGCGCCAGCAGCTTCACGGGAGGCTCCTACGAGCAGTACTTC. Protein product: CASSFTGGSYEQYF. Based on the CDR3 plus reference TRBV5-1 and TRBJ2-7, the full variable domain is KAGVTQTPRYLIKTRGQQVTLSCSPISGHRSVSWYQQTPGQGLQFLFEYFSETQRNKGNFPGRFSGRQFSNSRSEMNVSTLELGDSALYLCASSFTGGSYEQYFGPGTRLTVT.

The chain has TRBV7-9 and TRBJ2-7; TRBD2 matches 8 bases. The germline V gene encodes CDR1 SEHNR and CDR2 FQNEAQ (reference sequence). Trimming took 3 bases from V and 7 from J; bases not matched to a gene: 8. The CDR3 loop spans 14 amino acids. CDR3 nucleotides: TGTGCCAGCAGCTTCGGAGCGGGAGTTGAGGAGCAGTACTTC. Translated, it gives CASSFGAGVEEQYF.

This chain links TRBV2 with TRBJ2-7, with D unresolved. The CDR3 spans 15 residues. The germline CDR1 and CDR2 sequences are SNHLY and FYNNEI. V lost 0 bases and J lost 3, with 12 bases in between. CDR3 protein: CASSEALRRYYEQYF. CDR3 in DNA: TGTGCCAGCAGTGAAGCGCTTCGACGTTACTACGAGCAGTACTTC.

V is TRBV30 and J is TRBJ2-5; D ambiguous. TRBJ2-7 matches the DNA end more closely, so the J call is doubtful. Germline values: CDR1 GTSNPN, CDR2 SVGIG (reference sequence). The CDR3 length is 13 residues. The chain's CDR3 is CAWSWLNSYEQYF. The CDR3 DNA is TGTGCCTGGAGCTGGCTTAACTCCTACGAGCAGTACTTC.

The chain couples TRBV11-2 to TRBJ1-6, with D perhaps matching TRBD1 (5 bases). Germline assignment: CDR1 SGHAT and CDR2 FQNNGV. V was pared by 0 bases and J by 0 bases, with 12 bases between. CDR3 length equals 18 residues. The CDR3 spells CASSLDLDTRSYNSPLHF. The CDR3 nucleotides read TGTGCCAGCAGCTTAGACTTGGACACCCGCTCCTATAATTCACCCCTCCACTTT.

This chain connects TRBV9 to TRBJ2-2; D call uncertain. Germline values: CDR1 SGDLS, CDR2 YYNGEE. The CDR3 totals 15 residues. Trimming took off 0 bases at V and 0 bases at J, with 6 bases between the two ends. CDR3 coding DNA: TGTGCCAGCAGCGTAGATGGAGCGAACACCGGGGAGCTGTTTTTT. Its translation is CASSVDGANTGELFF.

The chain uses TRBV27 and TRBJ2-1; TRBD1 matches 9 bases. Germline assignment: CDR1 MNHEY and CDR2 SMNVEV (reference sequence). J was trimmed by 7 bases and V by 6 bases; bases with no gene match: 4. The CDR3 is 13 residues long. CDR3 amino acids: CASSADRGNEQFF. CDR3 DNA: TGTGCCAGCAGCGCCGACAGGGGGAATGAGCAGTTCTTC.

The chain combines TRBV28 with TRBJ1-1, with 7 bases fitting TRBD1. The CDR3 length is 13 residues. The germline CDR1 and CDR2 sequences are MDHEN and SYDVKM. The V gene end was trimmed by 6 bases and the J gene end by 4 bases; junction bases not matched to a gene: 5. CDR3 nucleotides: TGTGCCAGCAGCTCGGGACAGAGCACTGAAGCTTTCTTT. Its translation: CASSSGQSTEAFF.

CDR3 in amino acids: CASSILGGDHEQFF. Written as DNA, the CDR3 is TGTGCCAGTAGTATTCTCGGAGGGGACCATGAGCAGTTCTTC. The genes are TRBV19 and TRBJ2-1, with TRBD2 as a possible D gene (6 bases). This CDR3 is 14 amino acids long. The germline CDR1 and CDR2 sequences are LNHDA and SQIVND (reference sequence). Between the trimmed V and J ends, which lost 3 bases and 8 bases, there was a span of 14 bases.

V gene TRBV28 combines with J gene TRBJ2-5; TRBD2 matches at 14 bases. The CDR3 has 16 amino acids. In germline, CDR1 is MDHEN, CDR2 SYDVKM. The J segment lost 1 base and the V segment lost 6 bases, leaving 4 bases of the junction unmatched. The CDR3 coding sequence is TGTGCCAGCAGGGGACTAGCGGGAGTAACCCAAGAGACCCAGTACTTC. It translates to CASRGLAGVTQETQYF.

This clone appeared a single time. This chain links TRBV4-2 with TRBJ2-5, with 7 bases lining up with TRBD2. The germline V gene encodes CDR1 LGHNA and CDR2 YNFKEQ. The V segment lost 0 bases and the J segment 2 bases; nucleotides outside the gene matches: 6. The CDR3 loop spans 16 amino acids. CDR3 sequence reads: CASSQEGSGFQETQYF. The CDR3 nucleotides read TGTGCCAGCAGCCAAGAGGGTAGCGGGTTTCAAGAGACCCAGTACTTC.

This chain uses TRBV7-9 with TRBJ2-1; a possible D gene is TRBD1 (6 bases). Germline V gene sequence: CDR1 SEHNR, CDR2 FQNEAQ (reference sequence). V lost 4 bases, J lost 0 bases, and 19 bases lay in between. The length of the CDR3 is 18 residues. In DNA form, the CDR3 reads TGTGCCAGCAGCTCAGCAGGGGCGGTTCTCAGCTCCTACAATGAGCAGTTCTTC. Its translation is CASSSAGAVLSSYNEQFF.

V and J are TRBV25-1 and TRBJ1-1; unclear D gene. The germline CDR1 and CDR2 sequences are MGHDK and SYGVNS. V shed 8 bases and J shed 4 bases, with 11 bases lying between them. The CDR3 spans 12 residues. This chain's CDR3 is CASSPGSTEAFF. CDR3 DNA sequence: TGTGCCAGCTCCCCGGGTTCCACTGAAGCTTTCTTT.

The chain uses TRBV18 and TRBJ2-7, with TRBD2 matching over 8 bases. With 2 bases clipped from V and 5 bases from J, the junction kept 8 bases outside the gene matches. CDR1 and CDR2 (germline): KGHSH, LQKENI. The CDR3 spans 15 residues. The DNA of the CDR3 is TGTGCCAGCTCACCATCGGGAGGGGTTCTCCACGAGCAGTACTTC. It specifies CASSPSGGVLHEQYF.

The chain links TRBV7-9 to TRBJ2-7, with 7 bases matching TRBD2. There are 15 residues in the CDR3. V was pared by 1 base and J by 5 bases, with 8 bases of the junction left unmatched. Germline loops: CDR1 SEHNR, CDR2 FQNEAQ (reference sequence). CDR3 residues: CASSLDYGGGHEQYF. The CDR3 nucleotides are TGTGCCAGCAGCTTAGACTACGGGGGAGGGCACGAGCAGTACTTC.

The J gene is TRBJ1-5, the V gene TRBV6-6, with TRBD1 matching over 7 bases. V gave up 0 bases and J gave up 4 bases; unmatched junction bases: 3. This CDR3 region has 15 residues. Germline CDR1 and CDR2: MNHNY and SVGAGI (reference sequence). The CDR3 DNA reads TGTGCCAGCAGTTACTCGTCCAGGGGGAATCAGCCCCAGCATTTT. This sequence encodes CASSYSSRGNQPQHF.

This clone was seen a few times. The chain is built from TRBV7-9 and TRBJ1-2, with D possibly being TRBD1 (6 bases). V was pared by 6 bases and J by 2 bases, with 13 bases between. This CDR3 has 14 residues. Looked up from germline, CDR1 is SEHNR and CDR2 is FQNEAQ (reference sequence). In DNA form, the CDR3 reads TGTGCCAGCAGACCTCAGGGGACGAACTATGGCTACACCTTC. Residues: CASRPQGTNYGYTF.

The rearrangement links TRBV5-1 to TRBJ1-1; D gene unclear. Deletions cut 7 bases from V and 6 bases from J, with 16 bases between. From germline, CDR1 is SGHRS and CDR2 YFSETQ. There are 13 residues in the CDR3. CDR3 residues: CASGWQDGSEAFF. The CDR3 bases are TGCGCCAGCGGGTGGCAGGACGGGTCTGAAGCTTTCTTT.

V gene TRBV5-1 combines with J gene TRBJ1-4; D is unresolved. The V gene's germline CDR1 is SGHRS and CDR2 YFSETQ. CDR3 length equals 15 residues. V lost 4 bases and J 6 bases, leaving 16 bases between the germline ends. CDR3 in amino acids: CASSASRSLYEKLFF. CDR3 nucleotide sequence: TGCGCCAGCAGCGCCAGTCGGTCTTTGTATGAAAAACTGTTTTTT. The whole variable domain, remainder taken from reference TRBV5-1 and TRBJ1-4, is KAGVTQTPRYLIKTRGQQVTLSCSPISGHRSVSWYQQTPGQGLQFLFEYFSETQRNKGNFPGRFSGRQFSNSRSEMNVSTLELGDSALYLCASSASRSLYEKLFFGSGTQLSVL.

V gene TRBV7-9 combines with J gene TRBJ2-7; D call uncertain. There are 14 residues in the CDR3. Germline V gene lookup returns CDR1 SEHNR and CDR2 FQNEAQ (reference sequence). V lost 4 bases and J 8 bases, leaving 18 bases between the germline ends. The CDR3, as DNA: TGTGCCAGCAGCTCATGGAAGCAACCCGGGCAGCAGTACTTC. It translates to CASSSWKQPGQQYF.

The chain couples TRBV5-6 to TRBJ2-7; TRBD2 is a possible D gene (6 bases). Trimming removed 4 bases from V and 6 bases from J, with 14 bases in between. CDR3 length: 13 amino acids. CDR1 SGHDT and CDR2 YYEEEE come from the germline V gene. In DNA form, the CDR3 reads TGTGCCAGCAGCCACCCAGCAGCGGGCGAGCAGTACTTC. Protein sequence: CASSHPAAGEQYF. Complete variable domain (other parts from reference TRBV5-6 and TRBJ2-7): DAGVTQSPTHLIKTRGQQVTLRCSPKSGHDTVSWYQQALGQGPQFIFQYYEEEERQRGNFPDRFSGHQFPNYSSELNVNALLLGDSALYLCASSHPAAGEQYFGPGTRLTVT.

This clone was seen just once. The chain employs TRBV29-1 and TRBJ1-4, with TRBD1 identical over 10 bases. Germline V CDR1 and CDR2: SQVTM, ANQGSEA. The V and J ends lost 5 bases and 8 bases, in that order; junction bases with no gene match: 8. The CDR3 extends over 14 amino acids. The CDR3 nucleotides are TGCAGCGTTCGGGACAGGGGAGGAGAAGAAAAACTGTTTTTT. Residues: CSVRDRGGEEKLFF. Complete variable domain (other parts from reference TRBV29-1 and TRBJ1-4): SAVISQKPSRDICQRGTSLTIQCQVDSQVTMMFWYRQQPGQSLTLIATANQGSEATYESGFVIDKFPISRPNLTFSTLTVSNMSPEDSSIYLCSVRDRGGEEKLFFGSGTQLSVL.

CDR3 in DNA: TGTGCCAGCAGTGGCTTCCATGAGCAGTACTTC. Its translation is CASSGFHEQYF. The rearrangement uses TRBV6-1 and TRBJ2-7; no clear D. The V gene lost 4 bases and the J gene lost 7 bases, with 8 bases spanning the gap. CDR1 MNHNS and CDR2 SASEGT come from the germline V gene. The CDR3 is made up of 11 amino acids.

The J gene is TRBJ2-7, the V gene TRBV14; the D is unclear. The CDR3 loop spans 13 amino acids. Germline loops: CDR1 SGHDN, CDR2 FVKESK. V lost 2 bases to trimming and J lost 1 base, with 6 bases between them. The CDR3 DNA is TGTGCCAGCAGCCAATATTTTTCCTACGAGCAGTACTTC. It encodes CASSQYFSYEQYF.